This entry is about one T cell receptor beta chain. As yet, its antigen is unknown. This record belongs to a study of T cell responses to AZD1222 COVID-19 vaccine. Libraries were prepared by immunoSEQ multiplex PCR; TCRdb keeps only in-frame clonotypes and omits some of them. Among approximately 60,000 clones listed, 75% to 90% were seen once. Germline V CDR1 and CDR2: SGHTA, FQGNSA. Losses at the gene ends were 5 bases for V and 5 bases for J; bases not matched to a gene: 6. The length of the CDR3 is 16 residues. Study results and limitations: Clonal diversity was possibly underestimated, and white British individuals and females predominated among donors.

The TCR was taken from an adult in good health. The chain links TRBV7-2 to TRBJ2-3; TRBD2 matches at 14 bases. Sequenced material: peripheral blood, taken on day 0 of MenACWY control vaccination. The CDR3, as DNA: TGTGCCAGCAGCGATAGACTAGCGGGAGGGGTAGATACGCAGTATTTT. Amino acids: CASSDRLAGGVDTQYF.